A selection of T cell receptor beta chains follows, all from one sample in a study of cytomegalovirus exposure and HLA in healthy donors. Libraries were prepared by immunoSEQ multiplex PCR; TCRdb keeps only in-frame clonotypes and omits some of them. The sample contains a few hundred thousand clones, approximately 90% of which appear only once. The source material was PBMCs. Source of these receptors: a young woman in good health and CMV-seronegative. Each CDR3 is given with its conserved first and last residue.

j_call v_call cdr3_aa
TRBJ2-7 TRBV2 CASSFLQITSGSAYEQYF
TRBJ2-4 TRBV2 CASTLAGLAKNIQYF
TRBJ2-1 TRBV5-4 CASSPKKGDEQFF
TRBJ2-7 TRBV6-1 CASSEPPGVAGDEQYF
TRBJ2-7 TRBV10-3 CAARDRYYEQYF
TRBJ1-3 TRBV5-6 CASSLPGTNSGNTIYF
TRBJ2-1 TRBV2 CASRGTSGSHNEQFF
TRBJ2-3 TRBV14 CASSQLIAEGTDTQYF
TRBJ1-1 TRBV7-2 CASSLGRETEAFF
TRBJ1-2 TRBV7-8 CASSYPRGTGGHRGYTF
TRBJ1-5 TRBV27 CASSFSDNQPQHF
TRBJ1-1 TRBV6-5 CASSYSRTGSTEAFF
TRBJ2-7 TRBV5-1 CASKTGLGEQYF
TRBJ1-1 TRBV9 CASSVQAQGMNTEAFF
TRBJ2-7 TRBV4-2 CASSQAGRGGLYEQYF
TRBJ2-3 TRBV9 CASSVAAEHTDTQYF
TRBJ2-4 TRBV6-1 CASSRTWANIQYF
TRBJ1-4 TRBV2 CATYREPHEKLFF
TRBJ2-3 TRBV18 CASSDGGRATDTQYF
TRBJ2-3 TRBV11-3 CASSFAGLTDTQYF
TRBJ2-7 TRBV7-8 CASSFTPGQPGGF
TRBJ2-2 TRBV28 CASSPNGPQGGELFF
TRBJ2-3 TRBV11-2 CASSSRASGRYF
TRBJ2-2 TRBV13 CASSLEAGALDGELFF
TRBJ2-5 TRBV7-6 CASSPSGPQETQYF
TRBJ1-2 TRBV4-1 CASSQDRFGVYGYTF